Listed below are T cell receptor beta chains from one sample, sequenced in a study of CD8 T cells in Susac syndrome. MiXCR, applied by TCRdb to the immunoSEQ multiplex PCR reads, yields one record per CDR3 protein. The sample includes about 180,000 distinct CDR3 sequences, roughly 94% seen only once; the top ten take 0.099%. The sequencing input was CD4+ T cells from PBMCs. Receptor source: a human donor with Susac syndrome. CDR3s include the opening cysteine and the closing phenylalanine or tryptophan. Fields, in order: J gene, D gene, V gene, clone size, CDR3 DNA, CDR3 protein. D genes are given only for firm matches. A clone size is listed for some rows: how often the clone was seen (once, few, many), or a class if it is expanded.

J gene: TRBJ1-2
D gene: .
V gene: TRBV30
clone size: .
CDR3 DNA: TGTGCCTGGACCCCACTCTCTGTCGGGATATATGGCTACACCTTC
CDR3 protein: CAWTPLSVGIYGYTF

J gene: TRBJ1-2
D gene: .
V gene: TRBV4-1
clone size: .
CDR3 DNA: TGCGCCAGCAGCCAAGTTCTCGGACGGAGATTCTATGGCTACACCTTC
CDR3 protein: CASSQVLGRRFYGYTF

J gene: TRBJ2-7
D gene: TRBD2
V gene: TRBV2
clone size: .
CDR3 DNA: TGTGCCAGCTGGTCTAGCGGCTACGAGCAGTACTTC
CDR3 protein: CASWSSGYEQYF

J gene: TRBJ2-1
D gene: .
V gene: TRBV12-3/TRBV12-4
clone size: .
CDR3 DNA: TGTGCCAGCAGTTTTCAGGGGTATGAGCAGTTCTTC
CDR3 protein: CASSFQGYEQFF

J gene: TRBJ1-2
D gene: TRBD1
V gene: TRBV20-1
clone size: .
CDR3 DNA: TGCAGTGCTAGTAGACAGGGGGCTGAGGGCTACACCTTC
CDR3 protein: CSASRQGAEGYTF

J gene: TRBJ2-3
D gene: .
V gene: TRBV2
clone size: .
CDR3 DNA: TGTGCCAGCAGTGAAATAGGTTTCACAGATACGCAGTATTTT
CDR3 protein: CASSEIGFTDTQYF

J gene: TRBJ2-5
D gene: TRBD1
V gene: TRBV20-1
clone size: .
CDR3 DNA: TGCAGTGCTAGCACGACAGGGCCCGAGACCCAGTACTTC
CDR3 protein: CSASTTGPETQYF

J gene: TRBJ2-1
D gene: .
V gene: TRBV3-1
clone size: .
CDR3 DNA: TGTGCCAGCAGCCAAGAGGTTAGGACCGCCACCACGGAGCAGTTCTTC
CDR3 protein: CASSQEVRTATTEQFF

J gene: TRBJ2-6
D gene: .
V gene: TRBV11-3
clone size: .
CDR3 DNA: TGTGCCAGGCCTGCTGGGGCCAACGTCCTGACTTTC
CDR3 protein: CARPAGANVLTF

J gene: TRBJ1-1
D gene: .
V gene: TRBV20-1
clone size: .
CDR3 DNA: TGCAGTGCCCATGGGTGGGAGACTCATGGGGTAGCTTTCTTT
CDR3 protein: CSAHGWETHGVAFF

J gene: TRBJ1-4
D gene: TRBD1
V gene: TRBV28
clone size: .
CDR3 DNA: TGTGCCAGCAGTTCTCCCTACCGACAGGGTCTCACTAATGAAAAACTGTTTTTT
CDR3 protein: CASSSPYRQGLTNEKLFF

J gene: TRBJ2-7
D gene: .
V gene: TRBV12-3/TRBV12-4
clone size: .
CDR3 DNA: TGTGCCAGCAGCTTCGGGGGACACCGCTACGAGCAGTACTTC
CDR3 protein: CASSFGGHRYEQYF

J gene: TRBJ2-2
D gene: .
V gene: TRBV7-2
clone size: .
CDR3 DNA: TGTGCCAGCAGCTTACCAGGGGCAGTATTCACCGGGGAGCTGTTTTTT
CDR3 protein: CASSLPGAVFTGELFF

J gene: TRBJ1-5
D gene: .
V gene: TRBV19
clone size: few
CDR3 DNA: TGTGCCAGTACCCTCGGGGGTGGGGGCAATCAGCCCCAGCATTTT
CDR3 protein: CASTLGGGGNQPQHF

J gene: TRBJ1-2
D gene: .
V gene: TRBV9
clone size: .
CDR3 DNA: TGTGCCAGCACCCGACAGAACTATGGCTACACCTTC
CDR3 protein: CASTRQNYGYTF

J gene: TRBJ1-6
D gene: TRBD1
V gene: TRBV7-3
clone size: .
CDR3 DNA: TGTGCCAGCAGCCTGGACAGGGATTGGTCACCCCTCCACTTT
CDR3 protein: CASSLDRDWSPLHF

J gene: TRBJ2-1
D gene: .
V gene: TRBV12-3/TRBV12-4
clone size: .
CDR3 DNA: TGTGCCAGCCAGAAGTCGATAGCGCGAAACAATGAGCAGTTCTTC
CDR3 protein: CASQKSIARNNEQFF

J gene: TRBJ2-7
D gene: .
V gene: TRBV6-5
clone size: .
CDR3 DNA: TGTGCCAGCAGTTACTCCGGGGGTGGAGCCGCCCCGCGCGAGCAGTACTTC
CDR3 protein: CASSYSGGGAAPREQYF

J gene: TRBJ2-3
D gene: TRBD2
V gene: TRBV10-3
clone size: .
CDR3 DNA: TGTGCCATCAGTGAGTCGACTAGCGGGACGTCAGATACGCAGTATTTT
CDR3 protein: CAISESTSGTSDTQYF

J gene: TRBJ2-5
D gene: .
V gene: TRBV30
clone size: .
CDR3 DNA: TGTGCCTGGAGTAGAGTGTACCAAGAGACCCAGTACTTC
CDR3 protein: CAWSRVYQETQYF

J gene: TRBJ1-1
D gene: .
V gene: TRBV20-1
clone size: .
CDR3 DNA: TGCAGTGCTAGTGGTGTAGCGGGGGGATTCGGCACTGAAGCTTTCTTT
CDR3 protein: CSASGVAGGFGTEAFF

J gene: TRBJ2-3
D gene: .
V gene: TRBV9
clone size: .
CDR3 DNA: TGTGCCAGCAGCGTAGGGATGAGGGGGGCGCCCAACACAGATACGCAGTATTTT
CDR3 protein: CASSVGMRGAPNTDTQYF

J gene: TRBJ1-3
D gene: TRBD1
V gene: TRBV5-1
clone size: .
CDR3 DNA: TGCGCCAGCAGCCCGGCTGGGACAGGGAGCTCTGGAAACACCATATATTTT
CDR3 protein: CASSPAGTGSSGNTIYF

J gene: TRBJ2-2
D gene: .
V gene: TRBV15
clone size: once
CDR3 DNA: TGTGCCACCAGCAGAGGACCGCGGGTGAACACCGGGGAGCTGTTTTTT
CDR3 protein: CATSRGPRVNTGELFF

J gene: TRBJ2-1
D gene: .
V gene: TRBV5-1
clone size: .
CDR3 DNA: TGCGCCAGCAGCTTGGGTGGACAGCCGAGCTCCTACAATGAGCAGTTCTTC
CDR3 protein: CASSLGGQPSSYNEQFF

J gene: TRBJ2-1
D gene: TRBD2
V gene: TRBV27
clone size: .
CDR3 DNA: TGTGCCAGCAGTTTAGGGACTAGCGCCTTCAATGAGCAGTTCTTC
CDR3 protein: CASSLGTSAFNEQFF

J gene: TRBJ2-1
D gene: .
V gene: TRBV28
clone size: .
CDR3 DNA: TGTGCCAGTCAGTCCCTCTCCTACAATGAGCAGTTCTTC
CDR3 protein: CASQSLSYNEQFF

J gene: TRBJ1-4
D gene: .
V gene: TRBV12-3/TRBV12-4
clone size: .
CDR3 DNA: TGTGCCAGCACCTCGGCCGAGTTTAATGAAAAACTGTTTTTT
CDR3 protein: CASTSAEFNEKLFF

J gene: TRBJ2-2
D gene: .
V gene: TRBV7-9
clone size: .
CDR3 DNA: TGTGCCAGCACCCCTTCGGGCTGGCGGAACACCGGGGAGCTGTTTTTT
CDR3 protein: CASTPSGWRNTGELFF

J gene: TRBJ2-1
D gene: TRBD2
V gene: TRBV11-2
clone size: .
CDR3 DNA: TGTGCCAGCAGCTCCTTCCGACTAGCGGGAGGGGACCCTGGTTACAATGAGCAGTTCTTC
CDR3 protein: CASSSFRLAGGDPGYNEQFF

J gene: TRBJ1-1
D gene: .
V gene: TRBV20-1
clone size: .
CDR3 DNA: TGCAGTGTCTCCCGGATGGGCACTGAAGCTTTCTTT
CDR3 protein: CSVSRMGTEAFF

J gene: TRBJ1-2
D gene: .
V gene: TRBV12-3/TRBV12-4
clone size: .
CDR3 DNA: TGTGCCAGCAGTCTCCGACGAAGCAATGGCTACACCTTC
CDR3 protein: CASSLRRSNGYTF

J gene: TRBJ2-3
D gene: .
V gene: TRBV3-1
clone size: .
CDR3 DNA: TGTGCCAGCAGCCAAGAACCAGACGGGGATACGCAGTATTTT
CDR3 protein: CASSQEPDGDTQYF

J gene: TRBJ2-1
D gene: TRBD2
V gene: TRBV19
clone size: .
CDR3 DNA: TGTGCCAGTAGTCTGACTAGCGTCTACAATGAGCAGTTCTTC
CDR3 protein: CASSLTSVYNEQFF

J gene: TRBJ2-3
D gene: TRBD2
V gene: TRBV5-1
clone size: .
CDR3 DNA: TGCGCCAGCAGCCCGGGACTAGCGGGATTAGATACGCAGTATTTT
CDR3 protein: CASSPGLAGLDTQYF

J gene: TRBJ2-7
D gene: TRBD1
V gene: TRBV2
clone size: few
CDR3 DNA: TGTGCCAGCAGTGTCGGGACAGGCTCCTACGAGCAGTACTTC
CDR3 protein: CASSVGTGSYEQYF

J gene: TRBJ1-1
D gene: .
V gene: TRBV18
clone size: once
CDR3 DNA: TGTGCCAGCTCACCACCGGCAGGGATGAACACTGAAGCTTTCTTT
CDR3 protein: CASSPPAGMNTEAFF

J gene: TRBJ2-3
D gene: TRBD1
V gene: TRBV11-2
clone size: .
CDR3 DNA: TGTGCCAGCAGCCATGGGACAGACCGCACAGATACGCAGTATTTT
CDR3 protein: CASSHGTDRTDTQYF

J gene: TRBJ2-7
D gene: TRBD1
V gene: TRBV5-1
clone size: .
CDR3 DNA: TGCGCCAGTAGACAGGGTGACGAGCAGTACTTC
CDR3 protein: CASRQGDEQYF

J gene: TRBJ1-1
D gene: .
V gene: TRBV30
clone size: .
CDR3 DNA: TGTGCCTGGAGTGTCGTCGGTGAAGCTTTCTTT
CDR3 protein: CAWSVVGEAFF

J gene: TRBJ1-1
D gene: .
V gene: TRBV20-1
clone size: .
CDR3 DNA: TGCAGTGCTCGCGGAGGCAGAACGAACACTGAAGCTTTCTTT
CDR3 protein: CSARGGRTNTEAFF